The 11 T cell receptor beta chains below were found in one sample sequenced in a study of blood T cell repertoires in COVID-19. This table comes from immunoSEQ multiplex PCR, and its TCRdb copy is limited to in-frame clones, with some not included. Of some 340,000 clones in the sample, about 89% were seen once. The sample was PBMCs or T cells enriched from blood (not recorded which). These receptors were taken from a woman in her twenties or thirties who had recovered from COVID-19.

The chain employs TRBV9 and TRBJ1-3; 11 positions agree with TRBD1. This CDR3 is 16 amino acids long. Looked up from germline, CDR1 is SGDLS and CDR2 is YYNGEE. V lost 4 bases, J lost 1 base, and 4 bases stayed unmatched. The CDR3, as DNA: TGTGCCAGCAGCTACCGGGACAGGGGGTCTGGAAACACCATATATTTT. It encodes CASSYRDRGSGNTIYF.

The chain employs TRBV18 and TRBJ1-2; 8 bases map to TRBD1. CDR3 size: 14 residues. V gave up 3 bases and J gave up 8 bases; unmatched junction bases: 8. In germline, CDR1 is KGHSH, CDR2 LQKENI. The CDR3 DNA reads TGTGCCAGCTCACCGGACAGGGACTCTGGGGGCTACACCTTC. It codes for CASSPDRDSGGYTF.

This clone occurred once. The chain links TRBV2 to TRBJ2-2, with TRBD1 matching 9 bases. Looked up from germline, CDR1 is SNHLY and CDR2 is FYNNEI. Trimming took 6 bases from V and 6 from J; bases not matched to a gene: 11. There are 16 residues in the CDR3. Here the CDR3 reads CASRDRRTGVAGELFF. The CDR3 DNA reads TGTGCCAGCAGGGACCGTAGGACAGGGGTCGCCGGGGAGCTGTTTTTT. The full variable domain, its missing parts supplied by reference TRBV2 and TRBJ2-2, is EPEVTQTPSHQVTQMGQEVILRCVPISNHLYFYWYRQILGQKVEFLVSFYNNEISEKSEIFDDQFSVERPDGSNFTLKIRSTKLEDSAMYFCASRDRRTGVAGELFFGEGSRLTVL.

The chain has TRBV6-6 and TRBJ1-4; tentative D call: TRBD1 (5 bases). Germline V gene lookup returns CDR1 MNHNY and CDR2 SVGAGI (reference sequence). V was cut by 2 bases and J by 3 bases, with 13 bases left in between. CDR3 length equals 16 residues. The CDR3 reads CASSYPLGGANEKLFF. The CDR3 bases are TGTGCCAGCAGTTACCCCCTGGGGGGGGCTAATGAAAAACTGTTTTTT.

The V gene is TRBV15, the J gene TRBJ1-2, with no clear D. This CDR3 comprises 15 residues. In germline, CDR1 is LNHNV, CDR2 YYDKDF (reference sequence). The V end was cut by 3 bases, the J end by 3 bases, with 14 bases between. As DNA, the CDR3 is TGTGCCACCAGCAGTGGTTCGTTGGGCTACTATGGCTACACCTTC. This codes for CATSSGSLGYYGYTF.

This clone was observed once. The chain joins TRBV5-4 to TRBJ2-3, with 9 bases matching TRBD1. The J segment lost 4 bases and the V segment lost 0 bases, leaving 6 bases of the junction unmatched. CDR1 and CDR2 from the germline V gene are SGHNT and YYREEE (reference sequence). This CDR3 region has 16 residues. In DNA form, the CDR3 reads TGTGCCAGCAGCTTGGGGGACAGGGAGTCCCCAGATACGCAGTATTTT. Translating it yields CASSLGDRESPDTQYF.

CDR3 amino acids: CASSFGTGVSETQYF. CDR3 in DNA: TGTGCCAGCAGCTTCGGGACAGGGGTATCTGAGACCCAGTACTTC. The V gene is TRBV5-5, the J gene TRBJ2-5; TRBD1 aligns across 10 bases. V shed 2 bases and J 5 bases; nucleotides not matched to a gene: 6. The CDR3 extends over 15 amino acids. Germline V lookup: CDR1 SGHKS, CDR2 YYEKEE (reference sequence).

The chain employs TRBV5-1 and TRBJ1-3; D ambiguous. The germline gives CDR1 SGHRS, CDR2 YFSETQ. The CDR3 covers 18 residues. The ends were cut back, 4 bases at V and 4 bases at J, with 24 bases in the middle. CDR3 sequence: CASSPTTPGKTQGNTIYF. CDR3 DNA: TGCGCCAGCAGCCCCACGACCCCGGGGAAGACACAAGGAAACACCATATATTTT.

The V gene is TRBV4-2, the J gene TRBJ2-3; 10 bases match TRBD2. The trim removed 1 base at V and 2 bases at J, leaving 3 bases unmatched. The CDR3 has 16 residues. Germline V CDR1 and CDR2: LGHNA, YNFKEQ. CDR3 DNA: TGTGCCAGCAGCCAAGCCCTAGCGGGGGCCACAGATACGCAGTATTTT. Encoded protein: CASSQALAGATDTQYF.

V gene TRBV5-1 combines with J gene TRBJ1-2; D remains ambiguous. Trimming removed 0 bases at V and 5 bases at J, with 8 bases between. The CDR3 is 13 residues long. Germline V lookup: CDR1 SGHRS, CDR2 YFSETQ. The CDR3 loop reads CASSLGPGYGYTF. As DNA, the CDR3 is TGCGCCAGCAGCTTGGGGCCGGGGTATGGCTACACCTTC.

This sequence joins TRBV29-1 and TRBJ2-1; TRBD2 matches at 13 bases. Germline loops: CDR1 SQVTM, CDR2 ANQGSEA. CDR3 length: 15 residues. V lost 7 bases, J lost 1 base, and 4 bases stayed unmatched. The DNA for the CDR3 is TGCAGCGGGGGGGGACTAGCGGGATCCTACAATGAGCAGTTCTTC. Its protein is CSGGGLAGSYNEQFF.